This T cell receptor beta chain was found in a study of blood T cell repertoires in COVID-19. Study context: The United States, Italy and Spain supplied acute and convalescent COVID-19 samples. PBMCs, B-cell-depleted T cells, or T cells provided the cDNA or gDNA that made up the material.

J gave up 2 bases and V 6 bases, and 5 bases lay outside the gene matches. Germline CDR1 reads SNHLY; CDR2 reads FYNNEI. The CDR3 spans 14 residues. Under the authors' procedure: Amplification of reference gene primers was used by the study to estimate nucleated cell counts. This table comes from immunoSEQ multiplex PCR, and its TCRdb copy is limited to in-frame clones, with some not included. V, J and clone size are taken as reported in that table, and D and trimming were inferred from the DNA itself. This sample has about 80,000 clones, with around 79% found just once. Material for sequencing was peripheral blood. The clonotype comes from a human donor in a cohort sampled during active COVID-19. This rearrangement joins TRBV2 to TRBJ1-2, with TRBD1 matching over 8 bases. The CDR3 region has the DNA TGTGCCAGCAGCTCGGACAGGGTCAACTATGGCTACACCTTC. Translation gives CASSSDRVNYGYTF.